Presented here are 5 T cell receptor beta chains from one specimen sequenced in a study of blood T cell repertoires in COVID-19. Some clones are missing from TCRdb's copy, which holds only in-frame ones; the method was immunoSEQ multiplex PCR. The sample yields some 42,000 clones, roughly 76% seen once. Sequenced: peripheral blood. The receptors shown here come from a woman in her 70s with acute or convalescent COVID-19.

The CDR3 sequence: CASSVGLAGAGGELFF. The CDR3 region has the DNA TGTGCCAGCAGCGTAGGACTAGCGGGAGCCGGCGGGGAGCTGTTTTTT. V and J are TRBV9 and TRBJ2-2; 12 nucleotides line up with TRBD2. From germline, CDR1 is SGDLS and CDR2 YYNGEE. The CDR3 has 16 amino acids. Unmatched junction bases numbered 4, after V lost 0 bases and J lost 7 bases.

The chain has TRBV7-2 and TRBJ1-5, with D tentatively TRBD1 (5 bases). Trimming removed 4 bases from V and 0 bases from J, with 7 bases in between. The germline V gene encodes CDR1 SGHTA and CDR2 FQGNSA. The CDR3 contains 14 residues. In DNA form, the CDR3 reads TGTGCCAGCAGCTCGACAGTTAGCAATCAGCCCCAGCATTTT. It translates to CASSSTVSNQPQHF.

The chain has TRBV3-1 (or the pseudogene TRBV3-2) and TRBJ1-1; 7 bases are shared with TRBD1. The CDR3 has 17 residues. V was clipped by 5 bases and J by 8 bases; unmatched bases: 20. Germline CDR1 and CDR2: LGHDT and YNNKEL (reference sequence). In DNA, the CDR3 is TGTGCCAGCAGCTCATCGCACGAGCGAAGGACAGGACGGGAAGCTTTCTTT. Translated: CASSSSHERRTGREAFF.

The rearrangement uses TRBV5-1 and TRBJ2-2; 8 positions agree with TRBD2. The length of the CDR3 is 14 residues. Germline V CDR1 and CDR2: SGHRS, YFSETQ. The V and J ends lost 6 bases and 0 bases, in that order; junction bases with no gene match: 1. The CDR3 spells CASKAGANTGELFF. Here the CDR3 DNA reads TGCGCCAGCAAAGCGGGAGCGAACACCGGGGAGCTGTTTTTT.

The V gene is TRBV28, the J gene TRBJ1-6, with TRBD1 matching over 8 bases. The CDR3 runs 15 residues. The V and J ends lost 6 bases and 10 bases, in that order; junction bases with no gene match: 11. Germline V gene sequence: CDR1 MDHEN, CDR2 SYDVKM. The CDR3 bases are TGTGCCAGCAGGGACAGGGAAAGGCCCAGCTCACCCCTCCACTTT. It codes for CASRDRERPSSPLHF.